This TCR beta chain was retrieved from a study of blood T cell repertoires in COVID-19. As handled by the study authors: Estimation of nucleated cell counts was performed using reference gene primer amplification. Repertoires were generated with immunoSEQ multiplex PCR, while TCRdb's copy carries only in-frame clones and drops some. That table supplies the V and J calls and clone size; D and trimming were determined from the DNA. The data contain 100,000 or so clones, 75% to 90% of them singletons. The CDR3 has 14 residues. Trimming removed 0 bases at V and 4 bases at J, with 9 bases between. The V gene's germline CDR1 is MNHEY and CDR2 SVGEGT.

This TCR was recovered from a human donor in a cohort sampled during active COVID-19. The chain combines TRBV6-2 or TRBV6-3 with TRBJ1-1; D possibly corresponds to TRBD1 (5 bases). The sample comprised peripheral blood. CDR3 nucleotide sequence: TGTGCCAGCAGTTACTCGATGGGGCTCACTGAAGCTTTCTTT. Amino acid sequence: CASSYSMGLTEAFF.